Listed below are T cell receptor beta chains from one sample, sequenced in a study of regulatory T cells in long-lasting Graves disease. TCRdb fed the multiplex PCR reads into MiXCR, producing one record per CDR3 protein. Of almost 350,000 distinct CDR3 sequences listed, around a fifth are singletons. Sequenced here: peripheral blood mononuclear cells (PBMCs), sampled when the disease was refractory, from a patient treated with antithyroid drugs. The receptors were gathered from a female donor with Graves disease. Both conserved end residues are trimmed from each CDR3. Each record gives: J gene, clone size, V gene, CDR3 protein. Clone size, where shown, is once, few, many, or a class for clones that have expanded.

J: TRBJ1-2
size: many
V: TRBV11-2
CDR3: ASSLSSLAGGYGYT

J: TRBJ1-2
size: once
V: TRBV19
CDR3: ASSIAARSNYGYT

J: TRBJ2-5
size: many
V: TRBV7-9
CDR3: ASSSQPGLAEQETQY

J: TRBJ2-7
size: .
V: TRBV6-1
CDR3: ASAGTNPYEQY

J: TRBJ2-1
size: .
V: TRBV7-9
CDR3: ASSLALAGGDEQF

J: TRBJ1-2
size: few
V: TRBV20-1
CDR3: SARAPGGTNDGYT

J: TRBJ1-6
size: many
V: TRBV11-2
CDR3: ASSLRLGNSPLH

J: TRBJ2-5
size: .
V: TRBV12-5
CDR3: ASGLGQSNQETQY

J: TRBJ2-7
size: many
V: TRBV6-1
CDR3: ASSARSTSGEPEQY

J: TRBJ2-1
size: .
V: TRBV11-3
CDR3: ASTANSYNEQF

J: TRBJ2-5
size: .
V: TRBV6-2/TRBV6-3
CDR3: ASSLSPGGETQY

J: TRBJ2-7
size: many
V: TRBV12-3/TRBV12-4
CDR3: ASSTTGAIIYEQY

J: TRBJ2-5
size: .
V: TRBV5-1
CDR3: ASRTAGARGETQY

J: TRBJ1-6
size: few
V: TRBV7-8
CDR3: ASSLDRWTRTNNSPLH

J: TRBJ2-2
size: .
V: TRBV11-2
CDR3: ASSSVSGRAAGELF

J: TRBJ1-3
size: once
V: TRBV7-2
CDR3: ASSFRESYAGNTIY

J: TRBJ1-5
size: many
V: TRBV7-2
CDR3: ASSLGVRQGGNQPQH

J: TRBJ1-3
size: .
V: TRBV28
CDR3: ASSLNYGNTIY

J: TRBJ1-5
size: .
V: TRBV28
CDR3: ASSLFRGGQPQH

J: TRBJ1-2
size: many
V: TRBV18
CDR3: ASSPPWTSWGYT

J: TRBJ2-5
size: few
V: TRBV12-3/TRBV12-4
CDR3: ASSQTSGGGETQY

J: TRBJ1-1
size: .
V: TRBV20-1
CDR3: SASGTYLTEAF

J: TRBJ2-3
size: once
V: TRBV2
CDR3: ASSGAPNTDTQY

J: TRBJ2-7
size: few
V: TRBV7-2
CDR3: ASSPRTEVYEEQY